This is a list of T cell receptor beta chains from one sample in a study of T cells after yellow fever vaccination. From the 5' RACE reads, TCRdb called clonotypes with MiXCR, one entry per CDR3 protein. The repertoire consists of a few hundred thousand distinct CDR3 sequences, with about 15% occurring once and the leading ten covering around 15%. The sequences come from PBMCs, collected about 5 days after the first yellow fever vaccination. The receptors were gathered from a man between 18 and 29 years old who received the YFV17D yellow fever vaccine. Each CDR3 is given with its conserved first and last residue. D genes are given only for firm matches. The size of a clone is reported for some rows only, either as once, few or many, or as a class for expanded clones.

j_call | v_call | d_call | cdr3_length | clone_size | cdr3_aa | cdr3_nt
TRBJ1-1 | TRBV15 | TRBD1 | 14 | once | CATSRGQMNTEAFF | TGTGCCACCAGCAGGGGACAGATGAACACTGAAGCTTTCTTT
TRBJ1-5 | TRBV4-1 | . | 14 | . | CASSQSPLGRPQHF | TGCGCCAGCAGCCAATCGCCCCTTGGGCGGCCCCAGCATTTT
TRBJ1-4 | TRBV4-3 | . | 15 | once | CASSQTYRESEKLFF | TGCGCCAGCAGCCAAACGTACAGGGAGAGTGAAAAACTGTTTTTT
TRBJ2-1 | TRBV4-3 | TRBD2 | 14 | . | CASRASGPYNEQFF | TGCGCCAGCAGGGCTAGCGGTCCCTACAATGAGCAGTTCTTC
TRBJ2-3 | TRBV4-1 | . | 16 | . | CASSQSYGARTDTQYF | TGCGCCAGCAGCCAAAGTTACGGGGCCCGCACAGATACGCAGTATTTT
TRBJ2-7 | TRBV3-1 | TRBD1 | 16 | . | CASSQRGTGGPEEQYF | TGTGCCAGCAGCCAACGAGGGACAGGGGGACCGGAGGAGCAGTACTTC
TRBJ1-5 | TRBV5-5 | . | 18 | few | CASSSPSGDTYSNQPQHF | TGTGCCAGCAGCTCCCCTAGCGGGGACACCTATAGCAATCAGCCCCAGCATTTT
TRBJ1-5 | TRBV4-1 | . | 17 | once | CASSQQYPGYSNQPQHF | TGCGCCAGCAGCCAACAATACCCCGGGTATAGCAATCAGCCCCAGCATTTT
TRBJ1-5 | TRBV6-1 | . | 15 | many | CASRPGPTQNQPQHF | TGTGCCAGCCGGCCAGGGCCAACTCAAAATCAGCCCCAGCATTTT
TRBJ2-5 | TRBV10-3 | TRBD2 | 16 | few | CAISEPAGGPMETQYF | TGTGCCATCAGTGAGCCAGCGGGGGGGCCTATGGAGACCCAGTACTTC
TRBJ2-3 | TRBV27 | . | 16 | few | CASSPPRTAATDTQYF | TGTGCCAGCAGTCCCCCCCGTACAGCAGCCACAGATACGCAGTATTTT
TRBJ2-2 | TRBV4-1 | . | 16 | many | CASSQEGSENTGELFF | TGCGCCAGCAGCCAAGAAGGTAGCGAGAACACCGGGGAGCTGTTTTTT
TRBJ2-3 | TRBV25-1 | TRBD2 | 14 | . | CATHGAGGPGTQYF | TGTGCCACCCATGGTGCGGGGGGGCCGGGTACGCAGTATTTT
TRBJ1-2 | TRBV27 | TRBD1 | 15 | few | CASSLTPTGGRGYTF | TGTGCCAGCAGTCTCACACCGACAGGGGGCCGTGGCTACACCTTC
TRBJ2-2 | TRBV5-4 | TRBD1 | 15 | once | CASSSKGQGDGELFF | TGTGCCAGCAGCTCAAAGGGACAGGGGGACGGGGAGCTGTTTTTT
TRBJ2-3 | TRBV20-1 | TRBD2 | 17 | . | CSAIRTSGDHRGDTQYF | TGCAGTGCTATTCGGACTAGCGGGGATCACCGGGGAGATACGCAGTATTTT
TRBJ1-6 | TRBV7-8 | . | 13 | . | CASSSSPNSPLHF | TGTGCCAGCAGCTCCTCCCCGAATTCACCCCTCCACTTT
TRBJ2-3 | TRBV6-5 | . | 15 | many | CASSYSAVSTDTQYF | TGTGCCAGCAGTTACTCCGCGGTGAGCACAGATACGCAGTATTTT
TRBJ2-1 | TRBV14 | TRBD2 | 12 | . | CASSPSLAGQFF | TGTGCCAGCAGCCCATCTCTAGCGGGGCAGTTCTTC
TRBJ2-7 | TRBV6-2/TRBV6-3 | . | 12 | few | CASSQGPIEQYF | TGTGCCAGCAGCCAGGGCCCCATCGAGCAGTACTTC
TRBJ1-5 | TRBV18 | TRBD1 | 13 | few | CASSPGGGEPQHF | TGTGCCAGCTCACCCGGAGGGGGCGAGCCCCAGCATTTT
TRBJ1-1 | TRBV7-2 | . | 18 | . | CASSLAFRQGRFNTEAFF | TGTGCCAGCAGCTTAGCGTTTAGGCAGGGAAGGTTTAACACTGAAGCTTTCTTT
TRBJ1-1 | TRBV7-9 | . | 14 | . | CASSPQQGQTEAFF | TGTGCCAGCAGCCCGCAACAGGGTCAAACTGAAGCTTTCTTT
TRBJ2-2 | TRBV5-1 | . | 16 | . | CASSLVAVLDTGELFF | TGCGCCAGCAGCTTGGTGGCAGTTTTGGACACCGGGGAGCTGTTTTTT
TRBJ2-3 | TRBV19 | . | 14 | . | CASSISGSSDTQYF | TGTGCCAGTAGTATAAGCGGATCCTCAGATACGCAGTATTTT
TRBJ2-3 | TRBV6-1 | . | 14 | . | CASSELGRTDTQYF | TGTGCCAGCAGTGAATTGGGTCGCACAGATACGCAGTATTTT
TRBJ1-2 | TRBV20-1 | . | 8 | . | CSASGYTF | TGCAGTGCTAGTGGCTACACCTTC
TRBJ2-5 | TRBV10-3 | TRBD2 | 14 | few | CAIKASGGQETQYF | TGTGCCATCAAGGCTAGCGGGGGGCAGGAGACCCAGTACTTC
TRBJ2-4 | TRBV11-2 | . | 17 | few | CASSLEFPGSTKNIQYF | TGTGCCAGCAGCTTAGAATTTCCAGGGAGTACCAAAAACATTCAGTACTTC
TRBJ1-1 | TRBV5-1 | . | 14 | once | CASSPAVENTEALF | TGCGCCAGCAGCCCGGCGGTCGAGAACACTGAAGCTTTATTT
TRBJ2-1 | TRBV7-3 | . | 16 | . | CASSLKDRGAFNEQFF | TGTGCCAGCAGCTTAAAGGACCGGGGGGCCTTCAATGAGCAGTTCTTC
TRBJ2-3 | TRBV4-3 | . | 15 | . | CASSQSFSGTDTQYF | TGCGCCAGCAGCCAAAGCTTTAGCGGCACAGATACGCAGTATTTT
TRBJ2-5 | TRBV5-1 | . | 16 | few | CASSAGHLLFGETQYF | TGCGCCAGCAGCGCGGGACATCTGCTTTTCGGAGAGACCCAGTACTTC
TRBJ2-2 | TRBV11-2 | TRBD1 | 17 | few | CASSLVSQGAYTGELFF | TGTGCCAGCAGCTTAGTTTCGCAGGGGGCGTACACCGGGGAGCTGTTTTTT
TRBJ1-4 | TRBV2 | TRBD1 | 15 | once | CASSLPGTGVEKLFF | TGTGCCAGCAGCCTCCCCGGGACAGGGGTTGAAAAACTGTTTTTT
TRBJ2-3 | TRBV9 | . | 18 | . | CASSAPRVGGLSTDTQYF | TGTGCCAGCAGCGCCCCGAGGGTGGGGGGCCTTAGCACAGATACGCAGTATTTT
TRBJ2-5 | TRBV20-1 | . | 15 | few | CSARDTSVDLETQYF | TGCAGTGCTAGAGATACCTCGGTAGACCTGGAGACCCAGTACTTC
TRBJ1-4 | TRBV11-2 | . | 13 | . | CASSLGRQEKLFF | TGTGCCAGCAGCTTAGGGAGACAGGAAAAACTGTTTTTT
TRBJ2-5 | TRBV2 | TRBD2 | 13 | . | CASGIAGGETQYF | TGTGCCTCCGGAATAGCGGGGGGTGAGACCCAGTACTTC
TRBJ2-1 | TRBV12-3/TRBV12-4 | . | 13 | . | CASSLVQGNEQFF | TGTGCCAGCAGTTTAGTACAGGGCAATGAGCAGTTCTTC
TRBJ2-3 | TRBV12-3/TRBV12-4 | . | 15 | few | CASSRSQGGTDTQYF | TGTGCCAGCAGCCGCTCACAGGGTGGCACAGATACGCAGTATTTT
TRBJ1-1 | TRBV24-1 | TRBD1 | 12 | few | CAVRQGNTEAFF | TGTGCCGTACGACAGGGGAATACTGAAGCTTTCTTT
TRBJ2-3 | TRBV7-9 | TRBD2 | 15 | . | CASSKAGALPDTQYF | TGTGCCAGCAGCAAAGCGGGGGCACTGCCAGATACGCAGTATTTT
TRBJ2-2 | TRBV27 | . | 14 | few | CASSLGGHTGELFF | TGTGCCAGCAGTTTAGGGGGACACACCGGGGAGCTGTTTTTT
TRBJ2-5 | TRBV6-1 | TRBD2 | 16 | many | CASSELGGGGQETQYF | TGTGCCAGCAGTGAACTCGGCGGGGGGGGGCAAGAGACCCAGTACTTC
TRBJ2-1 | TRBV24-1 | TRBD1 | 12 | few | CATSGDSNEQFF | TGTGCCACCAGTGGGGACAGCAATGAGCAGTTCTTC
TRBJ2-3 | TRBV7-7 | TRBD2 | 15 | . | CASSPSGGWGDTQYF | TGTGCCAGCAGCCCTAGCGGGGGCTGGGGGGATACGCAGTATTTT
TRBJ1-1 | TRBV12-3/TRBV12-4 | . | 13 | few | CASSFYGQLEAFF | TGTGCCAGCAGTTTTTACGGACAGCTCGAAGCTTTCTTT
TRBJ1-2 | TRBV7-2 | . | 14 | few | CASSPVIQYYGYTF | TGTGCCAGCAGTCCGGTGATACAATACTATGGCTACACCTTC
TRBJ2-7 | TRBV15 | TRBD2 | 15 | . | CATSRPGTSVYEQYF | TGTGCCACCAGCAGACCCGGGACTAGCGTCTACGAGCAGTACTTC
TRBJ2-3 | TRBV15 | . | 18 | few | CATSRGSLAPLSTDTQYF | TGTGCCACCAGCAGAGGTTCCCTAGCTCCCCTCAGCACAGATACGCAGTATTTT
TRBJ1-1 | TRBV14 | . | 15 | few | CASSHRLTGGTEAFF | TGTGCCAGCAGCCATAGGCTCACGGGAGGCACTGAAGCTTTCTTT
TRBJ2-3 | TRBV4-2 | TRBD2 | 15 | few | CASSQGSGGTDTQYF | TGTGCCAGCAGTCAAGGGAGCGGGGGTACAGATACGCAGTATTTT